This entry lists 26 T cell receptor beta chains sequenced from one sample in a study of naive and memory T cell subsets. General study results and limits: A few larger clonotypes appeared in naive repertoires, especially CD8, possibly memory cells re-expressing CD45RA.

No cognate antigen is known for these TCRs. Both TRBC1 and TRBC2 were covered by a beta constant-region primer of two equimolar oligonucleotides. Four rounds of PCR amplified the ligated cDNA using nested alpha and beta constant-region primers plus SP2. TCRdb re-called the UMI-ligation and nested PCR reads with MiXCR, one entry per CDR3 protein. The profile shows 120,000 to 150,000 distinct CDR3 sequences, more than 15% of them singletons. The sample comprised naive CD8+ T cells from blood. These TCRs come from a human donor in good health.

This clonotype has just a few counts. This chain links TRBV29-1 with TRBJ2-1; 8 positions match TRBD2. Losses at the gene ends were 3 bases for V and 6 bases for J; bases not matched to a gene: 4. The germline V gene encodes CDR1 SQVTM and CDR2 ANQGSEA. This CDR3 is built from 13 residues. CDR3 sequence: CSVDRAGANEQFF. CDR3 in DNA: TGCAGCGTTGACCGAGCGGGAGCCAATGAGCAGTTCTTC.

This clonotype was seen a few times. CDR3 region: CASSYVGNQETQYF. The CDR3 nucleotides are TGTGCCAGCAGTTACGTGGGAAACCAAGAGACCCAGTACTTC. The chain carries TRBV6-5 and TRBJ2-5; D gene uncertain. Trimming cost V 2 bases and J 0 bases, with 7 bases left between them. This CDR3 is built from 14 residues. Germline values: CDR1 MNHEY, CDR2 SVGAGI.

This clonotype appeared a few times. The gene calls are TRBV5-6 and TRBJ2-1; D is ambiguous. The CDR3 loop spans 13 amino acids. The germline V gene encodes CDR1 SGHDT and CDR2 YYEEEE. V shed 0 bases and J shed 6 bases, with 7 bases lying between them. The CDR3 reads CASSLEYLNEQFF. CDR3 sequence (DNA): TGTGCCAGCAGCTTGGAATACCTCAATGAGCAGTTCTTC.

This clonotype was seen more than once but under ten times. The rearrangement joins TRBV27 to TRBJ2-1, with 13 bases that match TRBD2. With V trimmed by 3 bases and J by 7 bases, 3 bases remained unmatched. Germline V gene lookup returns CDR1 MNHEY and CDR2 SMNVEV (reference sequence). The CDR3 covers 15 residues. The chain's CDR3 is CASSFQLAGGNEQFF. CDR3 nucleotide sequence: TGTGCCAGCAGTTTCCAACTAGCGGGGGGGAATGAGCAGTTCTTC.

This clonotype was seen only a few times. The chain couples TRBV6-5 to TRBJ2-5; maybe TRBD1 (5 bases). V was pared by 5 bases and J by 1 base, with 11 bases between. The CDR3 contains 14 residues. Germline lookup yields CDR1 MNHEY and CDR2 SVGAGI. The CDR3 loop reads CASSPWGPQETQYF. The CDR3 DNA reads TGTGCCAGCAGTCCGTGGGGCCCCCAAGAGACCCAGTACTTC.

This clonotype has at least ten counts. The V gene is TRBV9, the J gene TRBJ2-3; 9 bases are a match to TRBD2. This CDR3 region has 14 residues. CDR1 and CDR2 (germline): SGDLS, YYNGEE. The J segment lost 5 bases and the V segment lost 3 bases, leaving 4 bases of the junction unmatched. This CDR3 reads CASSDSGSLDTQYF. The CDR3 DNA follows: TGTGCCAGCAGCGATAGCGGGAGCTTAGATACGCAGTATTTT.

The chain has TRBV7-3 and TRBJ2-7; no firm D call. The CDR3 is made up of 12 amino acids. The germline V gene encodes CDR1 SGHTA and CDR2 FQGTGA. The V end lost 2 bases, the J end lost 12 bases, and 14 bases lay between the germline ends. The CDR3 sequence: CASSLGNGPLYF. Written as DNA, the CDR3 is TGTGCCAGCAGCTTAGGGAACGGACCTCTGTACTTC. Combining the CDR3 with reference TRBV7-3 and TRBJ2-7 gives the whole variable domain GAGVSQTPSNKVTEKGKYVELRCDPISGHTALYWYRQSLGQGPEFLIYFQGTGAADDSGLPNDRFFAVRPEGSVSTLKIQRTERGDSAVYLCASSLGNGPLYFGPGTRLTVT.

The CDR3 DNA is TGTGCCAGCACCATAGGGGACAGTTTTAATTCACCCCTCCACTTT. This codes for CASTIGDSFNSPLHF. V usage is TRBV6-6 and J usage is TRBJ1-6; 7 bases line up with TRBD1. Germline CDR1 and CDR2: MNHNY and SVGAGI (reference sequence). Losses at the gene ends were 7 bases for V and 6 bases for J; bases not matched to a gene: 9. The length of the CDR3 is 15 residues.

This clonotype was detected only a few times. This chain uses TRBV13 with TRBJ2-2; no reliable D call. Trimming took off 5 bases at V and 6 bases at J, with 10 bases between the two ends. The CDR3 extends over 13 amino acids. From germline, CDR1 is PRHDT and CDR2 FYEKMQ (reference sequence). CDR3 sequence: CASSRSEPGELFF. For the CDR3, the DNA is TGTGCCAGCAGCCGAAGCGAGCCCGGGGAGCTGTTTTTT.

J is TRBJ1-5 and V is TRBV28; 9 nucleotides match TRBD1. Germline-derived CDR1 and CDR2 are MDHEN and SYDVKM. The CDR3 consists of 15 residues. V lost 6 bases to trimming and J lost 3 bases; unmatched junction nucleotides: 6. The CDR3 spells CASRTQGANNQPQHF. CDR3 nucleotide sequence: TGTGCCAGCAGGACACAGGGGGCGAACAATCAGCCCCAGCATTTT.

The table lists this clonotype with a few counts. This chain links TRBV28 with TRBJ2-5; tentatively, D is TRBD1 or TRBD2 (5 bases each). The CDR3 runs to 15 residues. Germline CDR1 MDHEN, CDR2 SYDVKM. Deletions cut 3 bases from V and 1 base from J, with 12 bases between. The CDR3 sequence: CASSLRAGAQETQYF. CDR3 in DNA: TGTGCCAGCAGTTTGAGGGCCGGGGCCCAAGAGACCCAGTACTTC. Variable domain in full (rest from reference TRBV28 and TRBJ2-5): DVKVTQSSRYLVKRTGEKVFLECVQDMDHENMFWYRQDPGLGLRLIYFSYDVKMKEKGDIPEGYSVSREKKERFSLILESASTNQTSMYLCASSLRAGAQETQYFGPGTRLLVL.

This clonotype was counted a few times. This chain connects TRBV28 to TRBJ2-1; the match to TRBD1 covers 9 bases. The trim removed 2 bases at V and 8 bases at J, leaving 16 bases unmatched. CDR3 length equals 18 residues. The germline CDR1 and CDR2 sequences are MDHEN and SYDVKM. CDR3 coding DNA: TGTGCCAGCAGTTTAGGGACCTCTTGGGGGACAGGGTTAGATGAGCAGTTCTTC. This sequence encodes CASSLGTSWGTGLDEQFF.

This clonotype showed up just a few times. The chain uses TRBV4-3 and TRBJ2-7; 10 bases are a match to TRBD1. CDR3 size: 14 residues. Per germline, CDR1 LGHNA and CDR2 YSLEER. With V trimmed by 8 bases and J by 4 bases, 8 bases remained unmatched. The CDR3 spells CASAPGQGTYEQYF. As DNA, the CDR3 is TGCGCCAGCGCACCGGGACAGGGGACTTACGAGCAGTACTTC.

There are a few counts of this clonotype. CDR3 in DNA: TGTGCCAGCATGTTTGAGGGAGGGACCTACGAGCAGTACTTC. This translates into CASMFEGGTYEQYF. V is TRBV28 and J is TRBJ2-7; 7 bases match TRBD2. Looked up from germline, CDR1 is MDHEN and CDR2 is SYDVKM. The CDR3 is 14 residues long. Trimming at V came to 7 bases and at J to 2 bases, leaving 8 bases not matched to a gene.

This clonotype was counted a few times. This chain joins TRBV20-1 and TRBJ2-7; 9 bases map to TRBD2. Germline CDR1 and CDR2: DFQATT and SNEGSKA (reference sequence). Unmatched junction bases numbered 3, after V lost 5 bases and J lost 1 base. The CDR3 has 13 amino acids. CDR3 in amino acids: CSALSGSSYEQYF. The CDR3 DNA follows: TGCAGTGCTCTTAGCGGGAGTTCCTACGAGCAGTACTTC.

This clonotype appeared a few times. The chain links TRBV25-1 to TRBJ1-2; TRBD1 aligns across 11 bases. The ends lost 1 base at V and 8 bases at J; junction bases unmatched: 15. The length of the CDR3 is 18 residues. Germline V CDR1 and CDR2: MGHDK, SYGVNS. The CDR3 nucleotides read TGTGCCAGCAGTGAATTCTTCCGGGACAGGGGGGATGATCGGGGCTACACCTTC. Its translation: CASSEFFRDRGDDRGYTF.

In its sample, this clonotype was seen a few times. This chain connects TRBV18 to TRBJ2-7, with 8 bases that match TRBD2. CDR3 length: 13 amino acids. Per germline, CDR1 KGHSH and CDR2 LQKENI. Unmatched junction bases numbered 6, after V lost 6 bases and J lost 5 bases. The CDR3 region has the DNA TGTGCCAGCTCCAACGGGGGGGCGGACGAGCAGTACTTC. It codes for CASSNGGADEQYF.

This sequence joins TRBV28 and TRBJ1-5; D ambiguous. V lost 6 bases and J 4 bases, leaving 13 bases between the germline ends. The CDR3 is made up of 14 amino acids. Germline-derived CDR1 and CDR2 are MDHEN and SYDVKM. The CDR3 protein is CASSRRVGNQPQHF. Here the CDR3 DNA reads TGTGCCAGCAGCCGCCGGGTGGGGAATCAGCCCCAGCATTTT. Full variable domain (rest looked up from reference TRBV28 and TRBJ1-5): DVKVTQSSRYLVKRTGEKVFLECVQDMDHENMFWYRQDPGLGLRLIYFSYDVKMKEKGDIPEGYSVSREKKERFSLILESASTNQTSMYLCASSRRVGNQPQHFGDGTRLSIL.

This clonotype was counted a few times. The chain has TRBV30 and TRBJ2-1; TRBD2 matches 7 bases. This CDR3 spans 14 amino acids. Trimming at V came to 0 bases and at J to 4 bases, leaving 3 bases not matched to a gene. Germline loops: CDR1 GTSNPN, CDR2 SVGIG (reference sequence). The CDR3 reads CAWSVLAGYNEQFF. The CDR3 DNA reads TGTGCCTGGAGTGTTTTAGCGGGTTACAATGAGCAGTTCTTC.

This clonotype was seen ten or more times. The rearrangement uses TRBV5-4 and TRBJ2-3; no reliable D call. The V gene's germline CDR1 is SGHNT and CDR2 YYREEE (reference sequence). With 5 bases removed from V and 1 base from J, the gap between germline ends came to 8 bases. CDR3 length equals 13 residues. The CDR3 DNA reads as TGTGCCAGCAGTCCCCCGGGCACAGATACGCAGTATTTT. Its protein product is CASSPPGTDTQYF.

The chain recombines TRBV7-2 with TRBJ2-7; D possibly corresponds to TRBD1 (6 bases). The V gene lost 0 bases and the J gene lost 7 bases, with 19 bases spanning the gap. This CDR3 spans 16 amino acids. CDR1 is SGHTA and CDR2 is FQGNSA in the germline V gene. CDR3 nucleotide sequence: TGTGCCAGCAGCTTAGCGCAGGGGCCCTGGGTCGGTGAGCAGTACTTC. This translates into CASSLAQGPWVGEQYF.

V gene TRBV7-2 combines with J gene TRBJ2-3; TRBD1 aligns across 7 bases. This CDR3 is built from 15 residues. Unmatched junction bases numbered 6, after V lost 1 base and J lost 5 bases. CDR1 SGHTA and CDR2 FQGNSA come from the germline V gene. The CDR3 DNA follows: TGTGCCAGCAGCTTAGTAGTTACAGGGGAAGATACGCAGTATTTT. Its translation is CASSLVVTGEDTQYF.

The chain employs TRBV6-2 or TRBV6-3 and TRBJ2-7; D gene uncertain. The ends were cut back, 7 bases at V and 6 bases at J, with 13 bases in the middle. Germline V gene sequence: CDR1 MNHEY, CDR2 SVGEGT. The CDR3 extends over 12 amino acids. CDR3 DNA sequence: TGTGCCAGCAAAGTCCCCGGGCCCGAGCAGTACTTC. Translated: CASKVPGPEQYF.

The rearrangement links TRBV7-6 to TRBJ2-1; the D gene could be TRBD1 or TRBD2 (5 bases each). CDR1 is SGHVS, CDR2 FNYEAQ, per germline. The ends were cut back, 1 base at V and 5 bases at J, with 15 bases in the middle. The CDR3 spans 16 residues. DNA of the CDR3: TGTGCCAGCAGCTTAGATTGGGGGAGCTTCAACAATGAGCAGTTCTTC. Protein sequence: CASSLDWGSFNNEQFF.

The rearrangement links TRBV7-6 to TRBJ1-6; weak D call: TRBD1 (6 bases). Germline CDR1 and CDR2: SGHVS and FNYEAQ. V lost 3 bases to trimming and J lost 16 bases, with 19 bases between them. This CDR3 has 14 amino acids. CDR3 region: CASSFSGATGELHF. In DNA, the CDR3 is TGTGCCAGCAGCTTTTCCGGGGCGACAGGCGAACTCCACTTT.

The CDR3 nucleotides are TGTGCCAGCAGAATTCTGAAGAGCTCCTACAATGAGCAGTTCTTC. Residues: CASRILKSSYNEQFF. The gene calls are TRBV12-3 or TRBV12-4 and TRBJ2-1; D remains ambiguous. The CDR3 totals 15 residues. V lost 6 bases, J lost 0 bases, and 12 bases lay in between.